This TCR beta chain came from a study of blood T cells in healthy people across ages. Broader study findings: Both higher diversity and more naive CD4+ cells marked long-lived donors when set against aged donors. With naive T cell percentage, TCR beta diversity showed a strong correlation.

This clonotype has a count of ten or more. The antigen is unknown. This CDR3 contains 15 residues. V shed 6 bases and J 0 bases; nucleotides not matched to a gene: 8. A second roughly 6 to 11 cycle PCR used barcoded and J-beta primers. The template-switch adaptor was a 5' adaptor with 12 random nucleotides. It tagged each cDNA molecule. Each sample yielded at least 2.5 million CDR3-containing paired-end reads. TCRdb independently ran MiXCR on the 5' RACE reads; one entry per CDR3 protein. The table includes fewer than 700,000 distinct CDR3 sequences, over 40% detected once. This chain connects TRBV12-3 or TRBV12-4 to TRBJ2-7, with 7 bases aligning to TRBD2. Sequenced material: blood. This TCR was recovered from a man older than 75 in good health. DNA of the CDR3: TGTGCCAGCAGCCCCACTAGCGTACCCTCCTACGAGCAGTACTTC. Protein: CASSPTSVPSYEQYF.